This T cell receptor (beta chain) was sequenced during a study of T cells after yellow fever vaccination. General observations from the study: Across the CD4 and CD8 compartments, a small share of clonotypes was present in both.

This clonotype has only a few counts. Its antigen is unknown. TCRdb used MiXCR to reprocess the 5' RACE reads, holding one entry per CDR3 protein. The sample carries some 240,000 distinct CDR3 sequences, around 5.3% recorded once. The CDR3 is 14 amino acids. V lost 6 bases, J lost 3 bases, and 6 bases stayed unmatched. In germline, CDR1 is MNHNS, CDR2 SASEGT. The V gene is TRBV6-1, the J gene TRBJ2-7; 9 nucleotides align to TRBD2. This clonotype originated in a man in his late teens or twenties who received the YFV17D yellow fever vaccine. The sample consisted of CD4+ T cells sorted from PBMCs, taken on the day of the yellow fever booster vaccination. The CDR3 reads CASRGGLALYEQYF. The CDR3 coding sequence is TGTGCCAGCAGGGGGGGACTAGCCCTCTACGAGCAGTACTTC.